The TCR beta chain described here comes from a study of follicular helper T cells after annual influenza vaccination. Broader study findings: Yearly vaccinations repeatedly recalled conserved clonotypes in ICOS+CD38+ cTfh.

Notes on this clone: Its antigen is not identified.

TCRdb keeps only in-frame clones here, not all; method: immunoSEQ multiplex PCR. This sample has roughly 27,000 clones; approximately 81% occur once, and the top ten carry 1% to 1.5%. Time point of the sample: 2014-2015 season, pre-vaccination. Subjects lived in the community and lacked influenza vaccine within the prior 6 months. Cells are cTfh (non-naive CD4+CXCR5+PD-1+), split by ICOS and CD38 into double-positive or double-negative. Trimming stripped 6 bases from V and 7 bases from J, with 13 bases between. Germline V gene lookup returns CDR1 MNHNS and CDR2 SASEGT. This CDR3 has 13 amino acids. Specimen: CXCR5+ CD38- circulating T follicular helper cells from blood, collected on the day of influenza vaccination. This sample's subset: circulating Tfh, non-naive CD4+CXCR5+PD-1+ (ICOS+CD38+ or ICOS-CD38-). V gene TRBV6-1 combines with J gene TRBJ1-5, with no clear D. The receptor was isolated from an adult who received the influenza vaccine. The CDR3, as DNA: TGTGCCAGCAGGGGCAGCCAAGCCCAGCCCCAGCATTTT. Protein: CASRGSQAQPQHF.